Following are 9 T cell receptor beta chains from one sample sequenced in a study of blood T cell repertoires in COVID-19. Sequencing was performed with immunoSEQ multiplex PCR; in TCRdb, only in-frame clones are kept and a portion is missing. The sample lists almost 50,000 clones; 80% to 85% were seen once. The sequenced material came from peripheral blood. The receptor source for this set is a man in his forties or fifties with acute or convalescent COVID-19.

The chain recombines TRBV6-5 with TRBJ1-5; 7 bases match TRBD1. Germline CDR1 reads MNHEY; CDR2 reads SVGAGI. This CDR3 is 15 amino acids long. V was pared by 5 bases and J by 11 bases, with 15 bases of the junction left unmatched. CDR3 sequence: CASSPRQGRPSAQHF. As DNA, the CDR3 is TGTGCCAGCAGTCCCCGACAGGGAAGGCCGTCGGCCCAGCATTTT.

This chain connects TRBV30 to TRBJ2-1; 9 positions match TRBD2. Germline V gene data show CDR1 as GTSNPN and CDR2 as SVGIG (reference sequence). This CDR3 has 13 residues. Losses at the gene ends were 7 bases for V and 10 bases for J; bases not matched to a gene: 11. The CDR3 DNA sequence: TGTGCCTCCGCGGGGGGGTGGGGTATGGAGCAGTTCTTC. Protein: CASAGGWGMEQFF.

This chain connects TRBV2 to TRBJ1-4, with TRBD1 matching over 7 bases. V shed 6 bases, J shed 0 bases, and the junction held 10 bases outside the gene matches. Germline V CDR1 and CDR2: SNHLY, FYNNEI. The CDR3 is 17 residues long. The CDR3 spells CASSQRGRIATNEKLFF. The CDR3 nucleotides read TGTGCCAGCAGCCAGAGGGGGCGGATTGCAACTAATGAAAAACTGTTTTTT.

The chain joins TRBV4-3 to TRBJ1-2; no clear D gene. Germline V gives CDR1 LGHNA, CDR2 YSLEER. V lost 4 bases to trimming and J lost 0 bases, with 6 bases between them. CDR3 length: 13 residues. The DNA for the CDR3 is TGCGCCAGCAGCCTGTCAGCTAACTATGGCTACACCTTC. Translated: CASSLSANYGYTF.

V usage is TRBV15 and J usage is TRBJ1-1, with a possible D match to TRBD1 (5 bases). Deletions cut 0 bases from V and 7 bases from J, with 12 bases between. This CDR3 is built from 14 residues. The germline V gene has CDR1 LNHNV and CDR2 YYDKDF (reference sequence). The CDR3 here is CATSREIGQGEAFF. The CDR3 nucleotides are TGTGCCACCAGCAGAGAAATCGGGCAGGGTGAAGCTTTCTTT.

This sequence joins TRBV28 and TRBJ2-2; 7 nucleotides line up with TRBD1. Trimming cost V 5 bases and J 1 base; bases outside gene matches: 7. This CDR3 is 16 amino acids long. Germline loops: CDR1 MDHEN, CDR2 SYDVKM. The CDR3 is CASSVDRVLNTGELFF. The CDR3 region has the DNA TGTGCCAGCAGTGTTGACAGGGTACTGAACACCGGGGAGCTGTTTTTT.

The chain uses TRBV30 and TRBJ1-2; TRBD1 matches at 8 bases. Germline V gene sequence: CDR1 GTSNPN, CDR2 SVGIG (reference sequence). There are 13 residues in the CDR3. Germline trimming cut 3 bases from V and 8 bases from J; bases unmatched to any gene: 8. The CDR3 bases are TGTGCCTGGAGACATCCAGGGGGCGGAGGCTACACCTTC. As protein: CAWRHPGGGGYTF.

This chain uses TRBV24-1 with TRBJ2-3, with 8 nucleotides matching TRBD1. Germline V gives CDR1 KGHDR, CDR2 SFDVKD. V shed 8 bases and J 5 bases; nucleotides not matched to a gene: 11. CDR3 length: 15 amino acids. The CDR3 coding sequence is TGTGCCACCACGGACAGGGAAGGGGCCCGAGATACGCAGTATTTT. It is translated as CATTDREGARDTQYF.

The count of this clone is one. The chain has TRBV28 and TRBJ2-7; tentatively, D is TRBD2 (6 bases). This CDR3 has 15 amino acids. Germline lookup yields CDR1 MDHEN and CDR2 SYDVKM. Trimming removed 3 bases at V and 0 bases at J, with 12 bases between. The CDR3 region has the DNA TGTGCCAGCAGTTTGTACGCGGGACTCTCCTACGAGCAGTACTTC. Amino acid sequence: CASSLYAGLSYEQYF.